This is a list of T cell receptor beta chains from one sample in a study of blood T cell repertoires in COVID-19. Method: immunoSEQ multiplex PCR; TCRdb's copy keeps in-frame clones and lacks some. The repertoire holds about 130,000 clones, with roughly 86% as singletons. Sequenced: peripheral blood. All receptors derive from a woman aged 45-65 years who had recovered from COVID-19. The CDR3 runs from the conserved cysteine through the conserved F or W. For some rows the clone size is stated as once, few or many, or as a class when expanded; others skip it.

v_gene	j_gene	abundance	len	CDR3aa
TRBV5-8	TRBJ1-4	NA	16	CASSLGTGTGNEKLFF
TRBV5-8	TRBJ1-5	NA	16	CASSLVRGKGSQPQHF
TRBV5-1	TRBJ1-5	once	15	CASPLGGQGDQPQHF
TRBV12-5	TRBJ1-2	NA	16	CASGKPGQGANYGYTF
TRBV7-3	TRBJ1-1	few	13	CASSRGPDTEAFF
TRBV11-3	TRBJ2-3	NA	15	CASSLGLAGGDTQYF
TRBV14	TRBJ1-1	once	13	CASSQGPTTEAFF
TRBV9	TRBJ2-3	NA	15	CASSVRDFPRDTQYF
TRBV11-1	TRBJ2-3	NA	15	CASSFPRVEADTQYF
TRBV6-2/TRBV6-3	TRBJ2-1	once	17	CASSYHFEGETYNEQFF
TRBV11-2	TRBJ1-4	NA	16	CASSLNPGTGGALLFF
TRBV9	TRBJ2-7	NA	14	CASSVGIGGGEQYF
TRBV2	TRBJ2-3	many	17	CASSDLRLAGGTDTQYF
TRBV5-1	TRBJ2-1	NA	15	CASSAGTSVYNEQFF
TRBV5-1	TRBJ2-5	NA	14	CASRPQGPTETQYF
TRBV6-5	TRBJ2-7	NA	14	CASSYGGGIDEQYF
TRBV27	TRBJ1-2	NA	16	CASSFGLRDRAAGYTF
TRBV5-4	TRBJ1-4	NA	15	CASSPGLQGNEKLFF
TRBV9	TRBJ2-2	NA	16	CASSVRLAGNTGELFF
TRBV3-1/TRBV3-2	TRBJ2-7	NA	14	CASSRLTGPGEQYF
TRBV7-3	TRBJ2-7	NA	14	CASSLGGGVYEQYF
TRBV4-1	TRBJ2-3	NA	17	CASSRSNSGGATDTQYF
TRBV7-6	TRBJ2-1	NA	15	CASSKRLAGGYEQFF
TRBV7-2	TRBJ2-7	NA	13	CASSSSGTYEQYF
TRBV6-5	TRBJ2-2	NA	15	CASSSGVSNTGELFF
TRBV27	TRBJ1-5	NA	15	CASSLPGTPGQPQHF
TRBV2	TRBJ2-2	NA	13	CASSARDTGELFF
TRBV7-9	TRBJ1-6	once	14	CASSPEANNSPLHF
TRBV9	TRBJ1-6	once	15	CASSPTTGLGSPLHF
TRBV5-1	TRBJ2-5	NA	14	CASSPGQGQETQYF
TRBV9	TRBJ2-7	NA	16	CASSAGTSGSQYEQYF
TRBV4-3	TRBJ2-1	NA	16	CASSLRTSGTYNGQFF
TRBV19	TRBJ2-5	NA	14	CASRDGPGGRAQYF
TRBV7-9	TRBJ1-2	NA	16	CASSPSALTGNYGYTF
TRBV6-6	TRBJ1-5	NA	13	CASSRQGNQPQHF
TRBV5-5	TRBJ1-2	NA	14	CASSRPGGGHGYTF
TRBV29-1	TRBJ2-5	NA	15	CSAQTSGTRWETQYF
TRBV3-1/TRBV3-2	TRBJ1-5	NA	15	CASSQAWGANQPQHF
TRBV30	TRBJ1-1	NA	16	CAWSVLDRGPNTEAFF
TRBV10-3	TRBJ1-1	NA	14	CAISESREGMQAFF
TRBV21-1	TRBJ1-1	NA	16	CASSPKGQGSYTEAFF
TRBV7-6	TRBJ2-7	once	14	CASSQLAGATEQYF
TRBV5-4	TRBJ1-3	NA	13	CASSLTGGNTIYF
TRBV19	TRBJ2-7	NA	15	CASSIVVQGHYEQYF
TRBV30	TRBJ1-1	NA	15	CAWSGGRTLVTEAFF
TRBV25-1	TRBJ2-1	NA	13	CASSELRYNEQFF
TRBV4-3	TRBJ1-6	many	16	CASSQVGGHLNSPLHF
TRBV15	TRBJ2-7	few	15	CATSRARGGTYEQYF
TRBV28	TRBJ1-6	NA	22	CASSAFVFGGGAAADYNSPLHF
TRBV3-1/TRBV3-2	TRBJ2-1	medium-sized	14	CASSSKRERDEQFF
TRBV30	TRBJ1-1	NA	18	CAWAPILGIASLNTEAFF
TRBV6-5	TRBJ1-5	few	15	CASSYSIQVNQPQHF